Sequencing of this TCR beta chain was carried out in a study of cytomegalovirus exposure and HLA in healthy donors. The CDR3 totals 15 residues. After removal of 6 bases from V and 7 bases from J, the junction contained 9 bases not matched to a gene. Germline V gives CDR1 SNHLY, CDR2 FYNNEI. PCR used 60 Vbeta primers and 13 Jbeta primers. This table comes from immunoSEQ multiplex PCR, and its TCRdb copy is limited to in-frame clones, with some not included. Of approximately 110,000 clones in the sample, about three quarters are singletons; the top ten hold about 12%. The receptor's source is an older woman in good health and CMV-seropositive. This rearrangement joins TRBV2 to TRBJ2-1; 10 bases are shared with TRBD2. The specimen was PBMCs. CDR3 sequence: CASSYTSGISNEQFF. CDR3 nucleotide sequence: TGTGCCAGCAGCTACACTAGCGGGATTTCAAATGAGCAGTTCTTC.